This is a list of T cell receptor beta chains from one sample in a study of cytomegalovirus exposure and HLA in healthy donors. Profiled with immunoSEQ multiplex PCR; TCRdb holds only in-frame clones, not every one. Of more than 130,000 clones in the sample, roughly three quarters were seen once. The sample comprised PBMCs. The receptors stem from a man aged 18 to 29 in good health and CMV-seronegative. The CDR3 runs from the conserved cysteine through the conserved F or W. D genes are given only for firm matches. Clone size is not always given. Where it is, it says once, few, many or a class for expanded clones.

>.|TRBJ2-3|TRBD2|TRBV28
CASSLLLAGEDTQYF
TGTGCCAGCAGTTTATTACTAGCGGGAGAGGATACGCAGTATTTT
>.|TRBJ2-7|TRBD2|TRBV29-1
CSVRAGTSDSYEQYF
TGCAGCGTACGCGCCGGGACTAGCGATTCCTACGAGCAGTACTTC
>.|TRBJ2-1|.|TRBV5-8
CASPLRGGATQQFF
TGTGCCAGCCCCCTGAGAGGGGGGGCCACACAGCAGTTCTTC
>.|TRBJ2-2|.|TRBV11-2
CASSLAYTGELFF
TGTGCCAGCAGCTTAGCCTACACCGGGGAGCTGTTTTTT
>.|TRBJ2-5|TRBD1|TRBV19
CASSMNRGFQETQYF
TGTGCCAGTAGTATGAACAGGGGTTTTCAAGAGACCCAGTACTTC
>.|TRBJ1-2|.|TRBV19
CASPLEEGGYTF
TGTGCCAGCCCCCTCGAGGAGGGGGGCTACACCTTC
>.|TRBJ2-3|TRBD1|TRBV6-5
CASSWGQGVSDTQYF
TGTGCCAGCAGTTGGGGACAGGGGGTAAGCGATACGCAGTATTTT
>.|TRBJ2-7|.|TRBV27
CASRAAVLSNEQYF
TGTGCCAGCAGGGCGGCAGTTTTATCCAACGAGCAGTACTTC
>.|TRBJ1-3|.|TRBV6-5
CASSYRGSGNTIYF
TGTGCCAGCAGTTATCGGGGCTCTGGAAACACCATATATTTT
>.|TRBJ2-5|TRBD2|TRBV7-8
CASSLGGGFRETQYF
TGTGCCAGCAGCTTAGGGGGAGGGTTCCGAGAGACCCAGTACTTC
>once|TRBJ1-1|.|TRBV27
CASSFSDGRWAEAFF
TGTGCCAGCAGTTTTAGCGACGGGCGCTGGGCTGAAGCTTTCTTT
>once|TRBJ2-7|TRBD2|TRBV11-2
CASSTAGYSYEQYF
TGTGCCAGCAGCACAGCGGGATACTCCTACGAGCAGTACTTC
>.|TRBJ1-5|.|TRBV19
CASSIQDYQPQHF
TGTGCCAGTAGTATCCAGGACTATCAGCCCCAGCATTTT
>.|TRBJ2-7|TRBD1|TRBV27
CASSRGQGVYEQYF
TGTGCCAGCAGTAGGGGACAGGGGGTATACGAGCAGTACTTC
>.|TRBJ2-5|.|TRBV10-3
CAISGQGETQYF
TGTGCCATCAGTGGTCAGGGGGAGACCCAGTACTTC
>.|TRBJ2-7|TRBD1|TRBV7-2
CASSPEGQGAYEQYF
TGTGCCAGCAGCCCGGAGGGACAGGGAGCTTACGAGCAGTACTTC
>few|TRBJ2-3|TRBD2|TRBV6-4
CASTPTGGPTNTQYF
TGTGCCAGCACGCCAACGGGAGGGCCAACGAATACGCAGTATTTT
>.|TRBJ2-1|TRBD1|TRBV11-3
CASSTGQGFEQFF
TGTGCCAGCAGCACGGGACAGGGGTTTGAGCAGTTCTTC
>.|TRBJ1-1|TRBD1|TRBV19
CASSRTGGTEAFF
TGTGCCAGTAGCCGGACAGGGGGAACTGAAGCTTTCTTT
>.|TRBJ1-3|.|TRBV25-1
CASSKLFPEEGGNTIYF
TGTGCCAGCAGTAAACTATTCCCCGAGGAGGGTGGAAACACCATATATTTT
>.|TRBJ1-2|.|TRBV27
CASSSFAGHGYTF
TGTGCCAGCAGTTCATTCGCGGGGCATGGCTACACCTTC
>.|TRBJ2-3|TRBD1|TRBV19
CASSIYRGSTDTQYF
TGTGCCAGTAGTATATACAGGGGAAGCACAGATACGCAGTATTTT
>.|TRBJ2-7|TRBD1|TRBV6-6
CASRHRDSYYEQYF
TGTGCCAGCAGACACCGGGACAGCTACTACGAGCAGTACTTC
>.|TRBJ1-5|.|TRBV2
CASSGGRMGLEGNQPQHF
TGTGCCAGCAGTGGTGGCAGGATGGGGCTTGAAGGCAATCAGCCCCAGCATTTT
>.|TRBJ2-5|.|TRBV9
CASSVGQGETQYF
TGTGCCAGCAGCGTAGGGCAGGGGGAGACCCAGTACTTC
>.|TRBJ2-5|TRBD1|TRBV27
CASSYGTGLPQETQYF
TGTGCCAGCAGTTATGGGACAGGGCTTCCTCAAGAGACCCAGTACTTC
>.|TRBJ2-2|.|TRBV12-5
CASGLATGDNTGELFF
TGTGCTAGTGGTTTGGCAACAGGTGATAACACCGGGGAGCTGTTTTTT
>once|TRBJ2-1|.|TRBV25-1
CASSEGEAPYYNEQFF
TGTGCCAGCAGTGAGGGGGAGGCGCCGTATTACAATGAGCAGTTCTTC
>.|TRBJ1-2|TRBD1|TRBV18
CASSPRQGHYGYTF
TGTGCCAGCTCACCTAGACAGGGGCACTATGGCTACACCTTC
>.|TRBJ2-1|.|TRBV6-5
CASSYAGSEQFF
TGTGCCAGCAGTTACGCGGGTTCGGAGCAGTTCTTC
>.|TRBJ1-1|.|TRBV19
CASSIPSGNRLVNTEAFF
TGTGCCAGTAGTATCCCTTCAGGGAATAGGTTGGTGAACACTGAAGCTTTCTTT
>.|TRBJ1-2|TRBD1|TRBV5-1
CASSLASFTGAGGYTF
TGCGCCAGCAGCTTGGCCTCGTTCACAGGGGCGGGCGGCTACACCTTC
>few|TRBJ1-2|.|TRBV4-2
CASSQARSDGYTF
TGTGCCAGCAGCCAAGCCCGCTCAGATGGCTACACCTTC
>.|TRBJ2-7|TRBD1|TRBV5-1
CASSLTGGYEQYF
TGCGCCAGCAGCTTAACAGGGGGCTACGAGCAGTACTTC
>.|TRBJ1-2|.|TRBV6-1
CASRERGTNYGYTF
TGTGCCAGCCGAGAAAGGGGCACGAACTATGGCTACACCTTC
>.|TRBJ2-7|TRBD1|TRBV19
CASSQTGVPSYEQYF
TGTGCCAGTAGTCAGACAGGGGTACCCTCCTACGAGCAGTACTTC
>.|TRBJ2-3|TRBD2|TRBV11-3
CASSSSGEITDTQYF
TGTGCCAGCAGCTCTAGCGGGGAGATCACAGATACGCAGTATTTT
>.|TRBJ1-2|.|TRBV6-1
CATTTRDYGYTF
TGTGCCACCACGACCAGGGACTATGGCTACACCTTC
>few|TRBJ2-3|.|TRBV13
CASSLGVAEKDTQYF
TGTGCCAGCAGCTTAGGGGTAGCGGAGAAGGATACGCAGTATTTT
>.|TRBJ1-1|.|TRBV18
CASSLTESSILAFF
TGTGCCAGCTCACTAACAGAAAGTAGTATTTTAGCTTTCTTT
>.|TRBJ1-2|TRBD1|TRBV27
CASSLSGTGTHYGYTF
TGTGCCAGCAGTTTATCCGGGACAGGAACTCACTATGGCTACACCTTC
>.|TRBJ2-7|TRBD1|TRBV2
CASRQDRGQYEQYF
TGTGCCAGCAGACAGGACAGGGGGCAGTACGAGCAGTACTTC
>.|TRBJ1-2|TRBD1|TRBV7-2
CASSYDRGKGYGYTF
TGTGCCAGCAGCTACGACAGGGGAAAGGGCTACGGCTACACCTTC
>few|TRBJ1-1|.|TRBV19
CASSGTMNTEAFF
TGTGCCAGTAGTGGCACCATGAACACTGAAGCTTTCTTT
>.|TRBJ2-1|TRBD1|TRBV7-9
CASSLRTGVDNEQFF
TGTGCCAGCAGCTTAAGGACAGGGGTAGACAATGAGCAGTTCTTC
>.|TRBJ1-3|TRBD1|TRBV4-1
CASSRGTGSGNTIYF
TGCGCCAGCAGCCGAGGGACAGGCTCTGGAAACACCATATATTTT
>.|TRBJ2-7|.|TRBV30
CAWSRAGAGSEQYF
TGTGCCTGGAGTCGAGCAGGGGCAGGGAGCGAGCAGTACTTC
>.|TRBJ2-7|.|TRBV9
CASSLEGSGYEQYF
TGTGCCAGCAGCTTGGAGGGGAGCGGCTACGAGCAGTACTTC
>.|TRBJ2-5|.|TRBV4-1
CASKLTSITETQYF
TGCGCCAGCAAGTTAACTAGCATTACGGAGACCCAGTACTTC